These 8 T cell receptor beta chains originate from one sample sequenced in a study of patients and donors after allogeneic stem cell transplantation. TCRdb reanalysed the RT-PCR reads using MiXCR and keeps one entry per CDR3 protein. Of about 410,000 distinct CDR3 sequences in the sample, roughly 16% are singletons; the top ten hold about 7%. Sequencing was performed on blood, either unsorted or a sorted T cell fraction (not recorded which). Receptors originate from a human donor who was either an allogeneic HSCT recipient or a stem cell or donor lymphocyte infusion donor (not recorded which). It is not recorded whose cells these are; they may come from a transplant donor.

The CDR3 region is CASSYSPRGFNQPQHF. The CDR3 DNA reads TGTGCCAGCAGTTACTCCCCGAGGGGGTTCAATCAGCCCCAGCATTTT. The chain uses TRBV6-2 or TRBV6-3 and TRBJ1-5; tentatively, D is TRBD1 (6 bases). V was clipped by 0 bases and J by 3 bases, with 12 bases between them. CDR1 and CDR2 from the germline V gene are MNHEY and SVGEGT. This CDR3 has 16 residues.

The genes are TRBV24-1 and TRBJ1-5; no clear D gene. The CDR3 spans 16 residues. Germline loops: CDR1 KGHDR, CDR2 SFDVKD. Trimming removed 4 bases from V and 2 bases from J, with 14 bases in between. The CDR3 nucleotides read TGTGCCACCAGTGACCGGTCCGGGATAGGCAATCAGCCCCAGCATTTT. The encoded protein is CATSDRSGIGNQPQHF.

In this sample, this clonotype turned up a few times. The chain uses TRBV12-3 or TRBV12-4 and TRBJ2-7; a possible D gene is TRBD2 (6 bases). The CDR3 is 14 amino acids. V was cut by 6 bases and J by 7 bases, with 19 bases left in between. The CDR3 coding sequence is TGTGCCAGCAGGTCCGGAGGGTCTGGGATGGAGCAGTACTTC. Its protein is CASRSGGSGMEQYF.

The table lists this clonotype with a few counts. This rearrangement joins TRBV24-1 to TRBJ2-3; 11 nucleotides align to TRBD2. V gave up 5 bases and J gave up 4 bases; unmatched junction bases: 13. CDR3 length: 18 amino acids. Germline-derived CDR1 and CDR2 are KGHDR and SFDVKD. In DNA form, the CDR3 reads TGTGCCACCAGTGCCCAGCCTAGCGGGAGGTACATGGCAGATACGCAGTATTTT. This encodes CATSAQPSGRYMADTQYF.

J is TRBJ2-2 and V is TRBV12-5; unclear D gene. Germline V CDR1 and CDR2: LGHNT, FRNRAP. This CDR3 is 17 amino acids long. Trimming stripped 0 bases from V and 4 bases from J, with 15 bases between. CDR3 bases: TGTGCTAGTGGTTTGGTAATTGATCGCCCGGGCACCGGGGAGCTGTTTTTT. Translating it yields CASGLVIDRPGTGELFF.

In nucleotides, the CDR3 is TGTGCCAGCAGTTACGCCCGATCTAGCACAGATACGCAGTATTTT. Translating gives CASSYARSSTDTQYF. The genes are TRBV6-5 and TRBJ2-3, with no clear D. With 2 bases removed from V and 0 bases from J, the gap between germline ends came to 9 bases. CDR1 MNHEY and CDR2 SVGAGI come from the germline V gene. This CDR3 region has 15 residues.

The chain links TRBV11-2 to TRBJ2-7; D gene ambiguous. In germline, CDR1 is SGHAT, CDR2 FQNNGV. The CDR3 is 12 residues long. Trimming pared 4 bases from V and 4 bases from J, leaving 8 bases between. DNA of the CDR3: TGTGCCAGCAGCTACCACAATTACGAGCAGTACTTC. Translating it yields CASSYHNYEQYF.

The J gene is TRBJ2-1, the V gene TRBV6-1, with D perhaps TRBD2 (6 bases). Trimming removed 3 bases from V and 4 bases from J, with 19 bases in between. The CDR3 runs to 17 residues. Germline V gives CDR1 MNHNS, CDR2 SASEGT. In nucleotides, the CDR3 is TGTGCCAGCAGTGACCGAATATTCGGGAGAGAATACAATGAGCAGTTCTTC. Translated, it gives CASSDRIFGREYNEQFF.